A single sample is the source of the 22 T cell receptor beta chains below, sequenced in a study of T cell responses to AZD1222 COVID-19 vaccine. Only in-frame clones appear in the TCRdb table, and some are missing; sequencing was by immunoSEQ multiplex PCR. Seen here are fewer than 80,000 clones, 60% to 85% observed once, and the top ten hold around 25%. Sequencing used peripheral blood, obtained on day 0 of MenACWY control vaccination. These receptors originate from an adult in good health.

CDR3 in amino acids: CSVGQGAFEQYF. Here the CDR3 DNA reads TGCAGCGTTGGACAGGGGGCTTTCGAGCAGTACTTC. This chain joins TRBV29-1 and TRBJ2-7, with TRBD1 identical over 10 bases. The J segment lost 6 bases and the V segment lost 4 bases, leaving 3 bases of the junction unmatched. The CDR3 length is 12 residues. Germline values: CDR1 SQVTM, CDR2 ANQGSEA.

The rearrangement links TRBV2 to TRBJ1-4, with TRBD1 matching over 10 bases. V lost 6 bases to trimming and J lost 0 bases; unmatched junction nucleotides: 7. The germline gives CDR1 SNHLY, CDR2 FYNNEI. The CDR3 length is 17 residues. The CDR3 loop reads CASSPGQGHPTNEKLFF. DNA for the CDR3: TGTGCCAGCAGCCCGGGACAGGGGCACCCAACTAATGAAAAACTGTTTTTT.

The rearrangement joins TRBV21-1 to TRBJ2-7. TRBV21-1 is an annotated pseudogene. The CDR3 has 13 residues. CDR3 residues: CASLEGEEYEQYF. CDR3 nucleotides: TGTGCCAGCTTGGAGGGGGAGGAATACGAGCAGTACTTC.

The V and J genes are TRBV7-2 and TRBJ2-5; no clear D. The germline CDR1 and CDR2 sequences are SGHTA and FQGNSA. The germline V and J ends were trimmed by 2 bases and 2 bases, with 9 bases remaining between them. The CDR3 is made up of 14 amino acids. The CDR3 is CASSLRKEQETQYF. The CDR3 nucleotides are TGTGCCAGCAGCTTACGGAAAGAACAAGAGACCCAGTACTTC.

This clone was picked up one time. This chain joins TRBV4-3 and TRBJ1-6; no firm D call. The V gene lost 0 bases and the J gene lost 7 bases, with 10 bases spanning the gap. The CDR3 consists of 15 residues. Looked up from germline, CDR1 is LGHNA and CDR2 is YSLEER. Here the CDR3 reads CASSQERSGNSPLHF. The CDR3 DNA reads TGCGCCAGCAGCCAAGAGCGCTCAGGAAATTCACCCCTCCACTTT.

The rearrangement uses TRBV5-6 and TRBJ2-7, with no clear D. CDR3 size: 15 residues. CDR1 and CDR2 (germline): SGHDT, YYEEEE. Trimming removed 0 bases at V and 1 base at J, with 11 bases between. In DNA form, the CDR3 reads TGTGCCAGCAGCTTGGGAGGCGCCGGGTCCTACGAGCAGTACTTC. This codes for CASSLGGAGSYEQYF.

The chain is built from TRBV2 and TRBJ2-2, with D unresolved. The germline V and J ends were trimmed by 5 bases and 1 base, with 11 bases remaining between them. This CDR3 has 15 amino acids. Germline V gives CDR1 SNHLY, CDR2 FYNNEI. CDR3 residues: CASSLSTVNTGELFF. The CDR3 DNA follows: TGTGCCAGCAGTCTGAGTACCGTGAACACCGGGGAGCTGTTTTTT.

This clone was seen only once. In DNA form, the CDR3 reads TGCGCCAGCAGCCAAGATTTTGACAGGGCAGGCCAGCCCCAGCATTTT. The encoded protein is CASSQDFDRAGQPQHF. The rearrangement joins TRBV4-3 to TRBJ1-5, with 7 bases fitting TRBD1. From germline, CDR1 is LGHNA and CDR2 YSLEER. This CDR3 is 16 amino acids long. V was pared by 0 bases and J by 7 bases, with 9 bases of the junction left unmatched.

This clone was seen once. The V call is TRBV2, the J call TRBJ1-6; D is undetermined. There are 16 residues in the CDR3. Germline CDR1 and CDR2: SNHLY and FYNNEI. With 3 bases removed from V and 1 base from J, the gap between germline ends came to 10 bases. The CDR3 here is CASSDVAGSYNSPLHF. The CDR3 bases are TGTGCCAGCAGTGATGTTGCGGGTTCCTATAATTCACCCCTCCACTTT.

This clone was found a few times. The chain combines TRBV19 with TRBJ1-1; the D gene is possibly TRBD1 (6 bases). This CDR3 spans 13 amino acids. Germline V gene lookup returns CDR1 LNHDA and CDR2 SQIVND (reference sequence). Trimming removed 6 bases at V and 8 bases at J, with 16 bases between. CDR3 DNA: TGTGCCAGTAGGCCTTCGGGGGGGCACGAAGCTTTCTTT. It codes for CASRPSGGHEAFF.

This clone has just a few counts. The rearrangement uses TRBV7-9 and TRBJ2-2; possibly TRBD1 or TRBD2 for D (5 bases each). CDR3 length equals 13 residues. Trimming cost V 3 bases and J 4 bases, with 6 bases left between them. Germline CDR1 and CDR2: SEHNR and FQNEAQ (reference sequence). DNA for the CDR3: TGTGCCAGCAGCTTGAGGGGCACCGGGGAGCTGTTTTTT. It encodes CASSLRGTGELFF.

This clone came up once. This chain links TRBV6-5 with TRBJ1-2; no firm D call. Germline V lookup: CDR1 MNHEY, CDR2 SVGAGI. The V gene lost 8 bases and the J gene lost 7 bases, with 14 bases spanning the gap. This CDR3 is 12 amino acids long. The DNA of the CDR3 is TGTGCCAGCTCTATAGTATCGGTTGGCTACACCTTC. Translation: CASSIVSVGYTF.

The V gene is TRBV27, the J gene TRBJ2-1; D possibly corresponds to TRBD2 (6 bases). The CDR3 totals 14 residues. The germline V and J ends were trimmed by 3 bases and 6 bases, with 12 bases remaining between them. Germline V lookup: CDR1 MNHEY, CDR2 SMNVEV (reference sequence). This CDR3 is CASSFGTGLNEQFF. CDR3 DNA: TGTGCCAGCAGTTTTGGTACGGGACTCAATGAGCAGTTCTTC.

V gene TRBV13 combines with J gene TRBJ1-1; tentative D call: TRBD1 (5 bases). The ends were cut back, 3 bases at V and 1 base at J, with 9 bases in the middle. Germline loops: CDR1 PRHDT, CDR2 FYEKMQ (reference sequence). CDR3 length: 14 amino acids. The DNA for the CDR3 is TGTGCCAGCAGCTTGGGGCGGACGAACACTGAAGCTTTCTTT. This translates into CASSLGRTNTEAFF.

The gene calls are TRBV10-1 and TRBJ2-4; 7 bases align to TRBD2. The CDR3 is made up of 13 amino acids. Germline V gene lookup returns CDR1 WNHNN and CDR2 SYGVQD (reference sequence). Germline trimming cut 0 bases from V and 7 bases from J; bases unmatched to any gene: 0. The CDR3 loop is CASSESGGNIQYF. CDR3 bases: TGCGCCAGCAGTGAGTCGGGGGGGAACATTCAGTACTTC.

The chain joins TRBV28 to TRBJ2-7, with a weak D call TRBD2 (6 bases). The CDR3 totals 10 residues. Germline loops: CDR1 MDHEN, CDR2 SYDVKM. V gave up 9 bases and J gave up 8 bases, with 11 bases separating them. The CDR3 loop is CASSGLQQYF. CDR3 sequence (DNA): TGTGCCAGTAGCGGACTACAGCAGTACTTC.

The V and J genes are TRBV28 and TRBJ2-3; 7 bases are shared with TRBD2. CDR3 length equals 14 residues. Unmatched junction bases numbered 3, after V lost 2 bases and J lost 4 bases. Germline CDR1 MDHEN, CDR2 SYDVKM. The CDR3 DNA is TGTGCCAGCAGTTTAGGCGGGAGAGCAGATACGCAGTATTTT. Translation gives CASSLGGRADTQYF.

Written as DNA, the CDR3 is TGTGCCAGCTCACTACGGGGACAGCACGAAGCTTTCTTT. Protein sequence: CASSLRGQHEAFF. The genes are TRBV18 and TRBJ1-1, with 7 bases matching TRBD1. Germline V CDR1 and CDR2: KGHSH, LQKENI. Losses at the gene ends were 4 bases for V and 8 bases for J; bases not matched to a gene: 7. The CDR3 is 13 amino acids.

This clone was picked up one time. The rearrangement links TRBV6-5 to TRBJ2-2; D is unclear. Germline assignment: CDR1 MNHEY and CDR2 SVGAGI. CDR3 length: 14 amino acids. Trimming stripped 2 bases from V and 4 bases from J, with 8 bases between. CDR3 coding DNA: TGTGCCAGCAGTTACGGGTCTGGCACCGGGGAGCTGTTTTTT. Protein product: CASSYGSGTGELFF.

The V and J genes are TRBV15 and TRBJ2-5; maybe TRBD1 (6 bases). Germline V gene sequence: CDR1 LNHNV, CDR2 YYDKDF (reference sequence). V lost 0 bases to trimming and J lost 4 bases, with 12 bases between them. This CDR3 is built from 15 residues. The CDR3 sequence is CATSRDWAGAETQYF. CDR3 nucleotides: TGTGCCACCAGCAGAGATTGGGCAGGGGCAGAGACCCAGTACTTC.

The V call is TRBV6-5, the J call TRBJ1-2; D perhaps matches TRBD1 (5 bases). The germline CDR1 and CDR2 sequences are MNHEY and SVGAGI. Deletions cut 7 bases from V and 5 bases from J, with 20 bases between. The CDR3 is 15 amino acids. The CDR3 here is CASNVVVQGLYGYTF. The CDR3 DNA is TGTGCCAGCAATGTGGTGGTGCAGGGCCTATATGGCTACACCTTC.

The chain is built from TRBV5-3 and TRBJ1-4; D call uncertain. TRBV5-3 belongs to the ORF category, with a function that is uncertain. The CDR3 length is 16 residues. V lost 0 bases and J 3 bases, leaving 12 bases between the germline ends. Here the CDR3 reads CARSLVVGRANEKLFF. In DNA, the CDR3 is TGTGCCAGAAGCTTGGTGGTTGGAAGGGCTAATGAAAAACTGTTTTTT.